In this sample, the clone carrying this TCR beta chain turned up once. Its antigen is as yet unknown. Described time point: week 47, end of study. Vaccinated patients received 300 ug of mutant IDH1 20-mer peptide per dose, with topical imiquimod. TCRdb's copy holds only in-frame clones and misses some; the assay was immunoSEQ multiplex PCR. Found here are approximately 58,000 clones, over 80% of them singletons; the top ten hold 3.8%. The data belong to a study of a mutant IDH1 vaccine in newly diagnosed glioma. Study-level background: Week 35 was assigned to visit V12, and week 47 was assigned to visit V13. Points from the study as a whole: Changes in the top peripheral T cell clonotypes seemingly had no bearing on pseudoprogression.

This CDR3 has 13 residues. CDR1 and CDR2 from the germline V gene are MDHEN and SYDVKM. V was pared by 10 bases and J by 6 bases, with 16 bases between. This sequence joins TRBV28 and TRBJ1-5; D is perhaps TRBD1 (6 bases). The clonotype comes from a man aged 25-40 years with glioma. The sample was PBMCs, taken from a glioma patient whose treatment included an IDH1 peptide vaccine. For the CDR3, the DNA is TGTGCCATCCGGGACACCCCGGGTCAGCCCCAGCATTTT. Encoded protein: CAIRDTPGQPQHF.